Described below is a single T cell receptor (beta chain) sequence and its context. V was cut by 4 bases and J by 1 base, with 18 bases left in between. This CDR3 spans 17 amino acids. Germline values: CDR1 LNHNV, CDR2 YYDKDF (reference sequence). The entry originates in a study of blood T cell repertoires in COVID-19. Original analysis: Nucleated cell number was recorded as an estimate derived from reference gene primer amplification. Sequencing was performed with immunoSEQ multiplex PCR; in TCRdb, only in-frame clones are kept and a portion is missing. V and J calls and clone size are given by that table; D and trimming were obtained from the DNA. The sample contains 65,000 to 70,000 clones, more than 60% of which appear only once.

Sequencing was done on a sample of peripheral blood. The V and J genes are TRBV15 and TRBJ2-3; a possible D gene is TRBD2 (5 bases). This clonotype was obtained from a human donor in a cohort sampled during active COVID-19. DNA for the CDR3: TGTGCCACCAGCATCGACTTCCGGACTTGGGGCACAGATACGCAGTATTTT. Protein product: CATSIDFRTWGTDTQYF.